Listed below are T cell receptor beta chains from one sample, sequenced in a study of glioma-infiltrating T cells after dendritic cell vaccination. TCRdb keeps only in-frame clones here, not all; method: immunoSEQ multiplex PCR. This table has fewer than 75,000 clones, 81% appearing once. This material consisted of blood, taken before dendritic cell vaccination. The receptors derive from a human donor with glioblastoma. Each CDR3 is given with its conserved first and last residue. The order of the fields is CDR3 length, J gene, clone size, D gene, V gene, CDR3 protein, CDR3 DNA. D genes are given only for firm matches. Not every row has a clone size; where given, it reads once, few, many or a size class.

13	TRBJ2-7	-	-	TRBV29-1	CSVVGRGLYEQYF	TGCAGCGTTGTGGGCAGGGGCCTCTACGAGCAGTACTTC
12	TRBJ1-2	few	-	TRBV6-6	CASNTRGGGYTF	TGTGCCAGCAACACAAGGGGGGGAGGCTACACCTTC
13	TRBJ2-1	-	-	TRBV2	CASVQQTDNEQFF	TGTGCCAGCGTACAACAGACAGACAATGAGCAGTTCTTC
12	TRBJ2-7	-	TRBD1	TRBV6-1	CASNPDRAEQYF	TGTGCCAGCAACCCCGACAGGGCCGAGCAGTACTTC
15	TRBJ2-3	-	-	TRBV5-1	CASSSDSLSTDTQYF	TGCGCCAGCAGCTCGGACAGCCTTAGCACAGATACGCAGTATTTT
13	TRBJ1-1	-	-	TRBV6-5	CASRLTWNTEAFF	TGTGCCAGCAGGTTAACTTGGAACACTGAAGCTTTCTTT
14	TRBJ1-5	-	TRBD1	TRBV6-1	CATEPGTGYQPQHF	TGTGCCACCGAACCGGGGACAGGGTATCAGCCCCAGCATTTT
14	TRBJ1-2	-	-	TRBV4-3	CASSPVQGNYGYTF	TGCGCCAGCAGCCCGGTCCAGGGGAACTATGGCTACACCTTC
11	TRBJ1-1	-	-	TRBV6-5	CATERSAEAFF	TGTGCCACCGAGCGGAGTGCTGAAGCTTTCTTT
15	TRBJ1-2	once	-	TRBV15	CATSRDFGTNYGYTF	TGTGCCACCAGCAGAGATTTCGGGACAAACTATGGCTACACCTTC
17	TRBJ2-7	-	-	TRBV5-1	CASSTRSAGTHAYEQYF	TGCGCCAGCAGCACACGGTCCGCCGGGACTCACGCCTACGAGCAGTACTTC
14	TRBJ1-5	-	-	TRBV30	CAWSEGGDNQPQHF	TGTGCCTGGAGTGAAGGGGGTGACAATCAGCCCCAGCATTTT
15	TRBJ2-3	-	-	TRBV6-1	CASSGPGERTDTQYF	TGTGCCAGCAGTGGCCCCGGTGAACGCACAGATACGCAGTATTTT
14	TRBJ1-1	-	-	TRBV29-1	CSALRGGASTEAFF	TGCAGCGCTCTCCGCGGGGGGGCCAGCACTGAAGCTTTCTTT
15	TRBJ1-6	-	TRBD1	TRBV5-1	CASSTAGTGDSPLHF	TGCGCCAGCAGCACTGCCGGGACAGGGGATTCACCCCTCCACTTT
14	TRBJ1-6	-	-	TRBV7-9	CASSFNRKNSPLHF	TGTGCCAGCAGCTTTAACAGAAAAAATTCACCCCTCCACTTT
16	TRBJ1-6	-	-	TRBV5-4	CASSASRGGYNSPLHF	TGTGCCAGCAGCGCGAGCCGAGGGGGTTATAATTCACCCCTCCACTTT
15	TRBJ1-5	-	-	TRBV4-2	CASSQESGGWQPQHF	TGTGCCAGCAGCCAAGAGTCTGGGGGCTGGCAGCCCCAGCATTTT
16	TRBJ2-3	-	-	TRBV4-1	CASSQGGGAGTDTQYF	TGCGCCAGCAGCCAAGGAGGGGGGGCTGGGACAGATACGCAGTATTTT
13	TRBJ1-1	-	-	TRBV6-1	CASSKDRNTEAFF	TGTGCCAGCAGTAAAGACAGGAACACTGAAGCTTTCTTT
15	TRBJ1-1	-	TRBD1	TRBV14	CASSTRQGGNTEAFF	TGTGCCAGCAGCACCCGACAGGGAGGGAACACTGAAGCTTTCTTT
19	TRBJ2-5	-	TRBD1	TRBV7-6	CASSSLSPGQGELSETQYF	TGTGCCAGCAGCTCTTTAAGTCCGGGACAGGGGGAGTTGTCGGAGACCCAGTACTTC
14	TRBJ1-1	-	-	TRBV19	CASSIDRTSTEAFF	TGTGCCAGTAGTATAGACAGGACTTCCACTGAAGCTTTCTTT
13	TRBJ2-1	-	-	TRBV18	CASSPPGVNEQFF	TGTGCCAGCTCACCACCAGGGGTCAATGAGCAGTTCTTC
13	TRBJ1-5	-	-	TRBV7-8	CASRGGGNQPQHF	TGTGCCAGCAGAGGCGGGGGTAATCAGCCCCAGCATTTT
14	TRBJ1-2	-	TRBD1	TRBV5-4	CASAGTGFPYGYTF	TGTGCCAGCGCCGGGACAGGGTTCCCCTATGGCTACACCTTC
16	TRBJ1-3	-	-	TRBV6-6	CASSYQVPTSGNTIYF	TGTGCCAGCAGTTACCAGGTACCCACCTCTGGAAACACCATATATTTT
15	TRBJ1-2	-	-	TRBV7-8	CASSLLPVRDYGYTF	TGTGCCAGCAGCTTATTACCAGTGCGGGACTATGGCTACACCTTC
15	TRBJ2-2	-	-	TRBV5-4	CASSLAQKNTGELFF	TGTGCCAGCAGCTTGGCTCAGAAAAACACCGGGGAGCTGTTTTTT
19	TRBJ1-6	-	TRBD1	TRBV5-4	CASSQERTGETLVDSPLHF	TGTGCCAGCAGCCAAGAAAGGACAGGGGAGACCCTGGTGGATTCACCCCTCCACTTT
16	TRBJ1-2	-	TRBD1	TRBV19	CASSIVAGGSNYGYTF	TGTGCCAGTAGTATAGTGGCAGGGGGATCTAACTATGGCTACACCTTC
14	TRBJ1-1	-	TRBD1	TRBV6-1	CASRDRAEDTEAFF	TGTGCCAGCAGAGACAGGGCGGAGGACACTGAAGCTTTCTTT
13	TRBJ2-1	-	-	TRBV29-1	CSGTASSYNEQFF	TGCAGCGGAACGGCTAGCTCCTACAATGAGCAGTTCTTC
15	TRBJ1-1	once	-	TRBV6-5	CASSRLTGGNTEAFF	TGTGCCAGCAGCCGACTGACAGGTGGGAACACTGAAGCTTTCTTT
15	TRBJ2-5	-	TRBD1	TRBV9	CASSVRQGARETQYF	TGTGCCAGCAGCGTCCGACAGGGGGCGCGAGAGACCCAGTACTTC
15	TRBJ1-3	-	TRBD1	TRBV9	CASSAQGGSGNTIYF	TGTGCCAGCAGCGCACAGGGGGGGTCTGGAAACACCATATATTTT
14	TRBJ1-2	-	-	TRBV7-2	CASSLDEGNYGYTF	TGTGCCAGCAGCTTAGATGAGGGCAACTATGGCTACACCTTC
15	TRBJ2-5	once	-	TRBV7-9	CASSLVLGRGETQYF	TGTGCCAGCAGCTTAGTTCTGGGCAGGGGCGAGACCCAGTACTTC
17	TRBJ2-7	-	TRBD2	TRBV5-4	CASSSGLAGGSSYEQYF	TGTGCCAGCAGCTCCGGACTAGCGGGGGGTAGCTCCTACGAGCAGTACTTC
15	TRBJ2-2	once	TRBD2	TRBV5-1	CASSRREGSTGELFF	TGCGCCAGCTCCCGTAGGGAGGGAAGCACCGGGGAGCTGTTTTTT
13	TRBJ2-2	-	-	TRBV5-1	CASSLTVTGELFF	TGCGCCAGCAGCCTGACAGTAACCGGGGAGCTGTTTTTT
15	TRBJ2-7	-	-	TRBV11-1	CASSPALEGSIEQYF	TGTGCCAGCAGCCCCGCTTTGGAGGGGTCTATCGAGCAGTACTTC
12	TRBJ1-1	-	-	TRBV19	CASRGMNTEAFF	TGTGCCAGTAGGGGCATGAACACTGAAGCTTTCTTT
13	TRBJ1-2	-	TRBD1	TRBV6-5	CASSEWQGVGYTF	TGTGCCAGCAGTGAATGGCAGGGGGTCGGCTACACCTTC
15	TRBJ1-3	-	-	TRBV19	CASSHDEHSGNTIYF	TGCGCCAGTAGTCATGATGAACACTCTGGAAACACCATATATTTT
13	TRBJ1-1	-	-	TRBV6-1	CASSSKLNTEAFF	TGTGCCAGCAGTTCAAAGCTGAACACTGAAGCTTTCTTT
15	TRBJ1-1	-	TRBD1	TRBV19	CASSTGTGYNTEAFF	TGTGCCAGTAGTACCGGGACAGGGTATAACACTGAAGCTTTCTTT